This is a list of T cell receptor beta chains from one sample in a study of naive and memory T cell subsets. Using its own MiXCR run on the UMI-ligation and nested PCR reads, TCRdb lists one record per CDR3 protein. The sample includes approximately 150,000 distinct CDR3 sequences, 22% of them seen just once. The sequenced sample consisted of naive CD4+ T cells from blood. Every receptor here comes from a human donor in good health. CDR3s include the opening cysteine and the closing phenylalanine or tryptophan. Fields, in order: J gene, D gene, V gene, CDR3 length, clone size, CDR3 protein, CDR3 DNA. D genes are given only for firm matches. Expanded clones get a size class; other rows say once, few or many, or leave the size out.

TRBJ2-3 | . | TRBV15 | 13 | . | CATSRETIGTQYF | TGTGCCACCAGCAGAGAGACTATAGGTACGCAGTATTTT
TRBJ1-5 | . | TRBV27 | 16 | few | CASSFFPIVSNQPQHF | TGTGCCAGCAGTTTTTTTCCCATAGTTAGCAATCAGCCCCAGCATTTT
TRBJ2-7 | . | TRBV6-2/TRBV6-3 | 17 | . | CASSYSLWRLTQDEQYF | TGTGCCAGCAGTTACTCGCTCTGGCGGCTAACCCAGGACGAGCAGTACTTC
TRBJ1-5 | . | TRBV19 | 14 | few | CASSSMDSNQPQHF | TGTGCCAGTAGTTCCATGGACAGCAATCAGCCCCAGCATTTT
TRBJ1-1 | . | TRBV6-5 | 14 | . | CASSYFRGRAEAFF | TGTGCCAGCAGTTACTTTAGGGGCAGGGCTGAAGCTTTCTTT
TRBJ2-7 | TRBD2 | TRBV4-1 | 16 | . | CASSQTTSGRYYEQYF | TGCGCCAGCAGCCAAACGACTAGCGGGAGGTACTACGAGCAGTACTTC
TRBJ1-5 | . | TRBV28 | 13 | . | CASSVYSNQPQHF | TGTGCCAGCAGTGTTTATAGCAATCAGCCCCAGCATTTT
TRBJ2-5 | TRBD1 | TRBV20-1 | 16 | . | CSAATGGSMFQETQYF | TGCAGTGCTGCGACAGGGGGCTCCATGTTCCAAGAGACCCAGTACTTC
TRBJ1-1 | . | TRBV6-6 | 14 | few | CASSGGTPNTEAFF | TGTGCCAGCAGTGGGGGGACACCGAACACTGAAGCTTTCTTT
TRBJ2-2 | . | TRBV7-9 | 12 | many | CASSTYTGELFF | TGTGCCAGCAGCACTTACACCGGGGAGCTGTTTTTT
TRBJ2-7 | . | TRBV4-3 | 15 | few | CASSQFPGQSYEQYF | TGCGCCAGCAGCCAATTCCCCGGACAGTCCTACGAGCAGTACTTC
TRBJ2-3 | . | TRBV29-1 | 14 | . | CSVGSRISTDTQYF | TGCAGCGTTGGCTCACGGATATCCACAGATACGCAGTATTTT
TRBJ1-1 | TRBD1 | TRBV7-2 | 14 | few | CASSLGQGGREAFF | TGTGCCAGCAGCTTGGGACAGGGGGGTAGGGAAGCTTTCTTT
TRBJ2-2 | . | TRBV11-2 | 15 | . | CASSPGTRNTGELFF | TGTGCCAGCAGCCCCGGGACAAGGAACACCGGGGAGCTGTTTTTT
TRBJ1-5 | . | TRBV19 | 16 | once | CASSILLQGSNQPQHF | TGTGCCAGTAGTATCTTACTACAGGGTAGCAATCAGCCCCAGCATTTT
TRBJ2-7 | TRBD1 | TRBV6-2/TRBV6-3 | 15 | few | CASRNAGGGSYEQYF | TGTGCCAGCAGAAACGCAGGGGGCGGCTCCTACGAGCAGTACTTC
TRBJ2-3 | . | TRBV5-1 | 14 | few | CASSLGESTDTQYF | TGCGCCAGCAGCTTGGGGGAATCAACAGATACGCAGTATTTT
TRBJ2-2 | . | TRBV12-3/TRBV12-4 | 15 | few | CASRTTNSWGGELFF | TGTGCCAGCAGGACGACCAACTCGTGGGGTGGGGAGCTGTTTTTT
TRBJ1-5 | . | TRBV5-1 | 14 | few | CASRTGLGNQPQHF | TGCGCCAGCCGAACAGGGCTGGGCAATCAGCCCCAGCATTTT
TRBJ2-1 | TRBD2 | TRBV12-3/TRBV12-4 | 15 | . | CASSLGLAGGDEQFF | TGTGCCAGCAGTCTCGGACTAGCGGGAGGTGATGAGCAGTTCTTC
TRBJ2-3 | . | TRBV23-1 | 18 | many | CASSQPRLDSLLTDTQYF | TGCGCCAGCAGTCAACCCAGGCTGGACTCATTACTCACAGATACGCAGTATTTT
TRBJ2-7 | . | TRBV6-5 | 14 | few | CASSYRVMNYEQYF | TGTGCCAGCAGTTATCGGGTTATGAACTACGAGCAGTACTTC
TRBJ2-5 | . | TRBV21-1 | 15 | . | CASSKVRGLGETQYF | TGTGCCAGCAGCAAAGTTCGGGGTCTAGGGGAGACCCAGTACTTC
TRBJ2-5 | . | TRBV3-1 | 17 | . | CASSQDKRQLTSKTQYF | TGTGCCAGCAGCCAAGATAAAAGACAGTTAACTTCGAAGACCCAGTACTTC
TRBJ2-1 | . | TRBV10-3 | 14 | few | CAISDWETYNEQFF | TGTGCCATCAGTGATTGGGAGACCTACAATGAGCAGTTCTTC
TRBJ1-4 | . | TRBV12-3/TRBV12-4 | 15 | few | CASSLRRNYVEKLFF | TGTGCCAGCAGTTTGCGCCGGAATTACGTTGAAAAACTGTTTTTT
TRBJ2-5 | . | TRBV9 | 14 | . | CASSVGEWRETQYF | TGTGCCAGCAGCGTAGGAGAGTGGCGGGAGACCCAGTACTTC
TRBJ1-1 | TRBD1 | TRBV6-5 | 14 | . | CASSRDRVMTEAFF | TGTGCCAGCAGCCGCGACAGGGTTATGACTGAAGCTTTCTTT
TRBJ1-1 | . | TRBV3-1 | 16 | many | CASSQEGNRWNTEAFF | TGTGCCAGCAGCCAAGAAGGGAACCGATGGAACACTGAAGCTTTCTTT
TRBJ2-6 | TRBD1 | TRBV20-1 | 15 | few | CSARDRGTGANVLTF | TGCAGTGCGAGGGACAGGGGGACTGGGGCCAACGTCCTGACTTTC
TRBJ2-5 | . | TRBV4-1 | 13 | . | CASSQWRGETQYF | TGCGCCAGCAGCCAATGGAGGGGGGAGACCCAGTACTTC
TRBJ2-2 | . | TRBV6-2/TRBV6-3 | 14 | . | CASSRQRVTGELFF | TGTGCCAGCAGCCGACAGCGCGTCACCGGGGAGCTGTTTTTT
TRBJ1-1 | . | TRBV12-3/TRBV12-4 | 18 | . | CASSSLIIRRGGGTEAFF | TGTGCCAGCAGTTCGCTAATCATTAGGAGGGGCGGCGGCACTGAAGCTTTCTTT
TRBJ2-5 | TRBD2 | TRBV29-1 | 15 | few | CSVGLLAKKGETQYF | TGCAGCGTTGGGCTACTAGCGAAAAAGGGAGAGACCCAGTACTTC
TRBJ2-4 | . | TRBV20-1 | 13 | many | CSAREGAGNIQYF | TGCAGTGCTAGAGAGGGGGCAGGGAACATTCAGTACTTC
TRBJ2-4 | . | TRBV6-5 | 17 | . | CASSYSWSSVAKNIQYF | TGTGCCAGCAGTTACTCGTGGTCTAGCGTAGCCAAAAACATTCAGTACTTC
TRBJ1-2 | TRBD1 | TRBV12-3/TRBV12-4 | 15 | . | CASAQGGRNQDGYTF | TGTGCCAGCGCCCAGGGGGGACGAAATCAGGACGGCTACACCTTC
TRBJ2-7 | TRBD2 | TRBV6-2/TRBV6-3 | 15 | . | CASRTGTSATREQYF | TGTGCCAGCAGGACAGGGACTAGCGCCACCCGCGAGCAGTACTTC
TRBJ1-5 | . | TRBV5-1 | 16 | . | CASSSGTLNSNQPQHF | TGCGCCAGCAGTTCCGGGACACTAAATAGCAATCAGCCCCAGCATTTT
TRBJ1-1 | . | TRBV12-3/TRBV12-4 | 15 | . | CASSTLRPPESEAFF | TGTGCCAGCAGCACCCTCCGACCGCCGGAGTCAGAAGCTTTCTTT
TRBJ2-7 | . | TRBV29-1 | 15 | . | CSVLFRTDSLREQYF | TGCAGCGTCCTCTTCAGGACTGATTCGCTGCGGGAGCAGTACTTC
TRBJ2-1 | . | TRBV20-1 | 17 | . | CSASRPTSGLTSNEQFF | TGCAGTGCTAGCCGCCCCACTAGTGGCCTAACGTCCAATGAGCAGTTCTTC
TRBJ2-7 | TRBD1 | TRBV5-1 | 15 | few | CASSRGTGTSYEQYF | TGCGCCAGCAGCCGGGGGACAGGGACGTCCTACGAGCAGTACTTC
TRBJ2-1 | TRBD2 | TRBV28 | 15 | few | CASRLSLAGDNEQFF | TGTGCCAGCAGATTATCACTAGCGGGAGACAATGAGCAGTTCTTC
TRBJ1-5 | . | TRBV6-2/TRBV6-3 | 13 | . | CASSQVLVAPQHF | TGTGCCAGCAGTCAGGTCCTGGTCGCGCCCCAGCATTTT
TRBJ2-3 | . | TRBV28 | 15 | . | CASSPAYLERDTQYF | TGTGCCAGCAGTCCAGCCTACTTGGAGCGGGATACGCAGTATTTT
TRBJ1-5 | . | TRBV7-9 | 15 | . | CASSRGWSSNQPQHF | TGTGCCAGCAGCCGCGGGTGGAGTAGCAATCAGCCCCAGCATTTT
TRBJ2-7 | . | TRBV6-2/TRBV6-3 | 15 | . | CASSYSAGGSYEQYF | TGTGCCAGCAGTTACTCCGCAGGGGGGTCCTACGAGCAGTACTTC
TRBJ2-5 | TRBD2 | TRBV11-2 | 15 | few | CASTPSGRLQETQYF | TGTGCCAGCACCCCTAGCGGGAGGCTCCAAGAGACCCAGTACTTC
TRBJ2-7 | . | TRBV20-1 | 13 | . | CSASGRVAYEQYF | TGCAGTGCTAGCGGGAGAGTCGCCTACGAGCAGTACTTC
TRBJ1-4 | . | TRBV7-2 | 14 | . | CASSLGGWVEKLFF | TGTGCCAGCAGCTTAGGGGGATGGGTTGAAAAACTGTTTTTT
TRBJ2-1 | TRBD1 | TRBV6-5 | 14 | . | CASRPDRGSGEQFF | TGTGCCAGCAGACCAGACAGGGGTTCTGGTGAGCAGTTCTTC
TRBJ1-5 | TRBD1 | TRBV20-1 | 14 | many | CSARYQGAGQPQHF | TGCAGTGCTAGATATCAGGGGGCAGGTCAGCCCCAGCATTTT
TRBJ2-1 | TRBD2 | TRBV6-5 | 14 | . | CASTLSGGGNEQFF | TGTGCCAGCACTCTTAGCGGGGGGGGCAATGAGCAGTTCTTC
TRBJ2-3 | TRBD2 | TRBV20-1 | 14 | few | CSARVREGTDTQYF | TGCAGTGCTAGAGTTCGGGAGGGGACAGATACGCAGTATTTT
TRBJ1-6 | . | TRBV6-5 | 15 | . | CASRSDGIYNSPLHF | TGTGCCAGCAGATCGGACGGGATCTATAATTCACCCCTCCACTTT
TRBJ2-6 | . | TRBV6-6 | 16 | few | CASSPSVSSGANVLTF | TGTGCCAGCAGCCCTAGCGTCAGCTCTGGGGCCAACGTCCTGACTTTC
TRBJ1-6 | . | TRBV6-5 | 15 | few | CASSYGGTGNSPLHF | TGTGCCAGCAGTTACGGCGGGACGGGCAATTCACCCCTCCACTTT
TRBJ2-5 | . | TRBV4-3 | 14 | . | CASSQSGGGETQYF | TGCGCCAGCAGCCAATCCGGGGGCGGGGAGACCCAGTACTTC